The rows below give T cell receptor beta chains drawn from one sample of a study of blood T cells in healthy people across ages. TCRdb re-called the 5' RACE reads with MiXCR, one entry per CDR3 protein. The table has about 970,000 distinct CDR3 sequences, roughly 47% seen once; the top ten hold about a fifth. The sample taken for sequencing was blood. The receptors come from a woman aged 55-70 years in good health. The conserved cysteine and the conserved F or W are not part of the CDR3 here. Clone size, where shown, is once, few, many, or a class for clones that have expanded.

J	size	V	CDR3
TRBJ2-3	NA	TRBV7-9	ASSLADRTDTQY
TRBJ2-7	NA	TRBV29-1	SFGTTGTGRYEQY
TRBJ1-2	NA	TRBV6-5	ASMRSGGDDYGYT
TRBJ2-1	large	TRBV27	ASSATSAGEQF
TRBJ1-1	few	TRBV20-1	SASSDMNTEAF
TRBJ1-5	NA	TRBV27	ASRTRNLNQPQH
TRBJ2-7	NA	TRBV6-5	ASSRDRDRGYEQY
TRBJ2-7	many	TRBV20-1	SAIGDRGEQY
TRBJ2-3	many	TRBV29-1	SVELVGTDTQY
TRBJ2-6	NA	TRBV27	ASPGNHFSGANVLT
TRBJ1-1	NA	TRBV3-1	ASSQPGRNTEAF
TRBJ2-3	many	TRBV20-1	SASGWGTDTQY
TRBJ2-7	NA	TRBV7-9	ASSQARDKPREQY
TRBJ2-3	few	TRBV5-8	ASSFMGLAGGADTQY
TRBJ2-5	few	TRBV30	AWKKRGQETQY
TRBJ2-1	few	TRBV4-1	ASSLNPPGGKGYHEQF
TRBJ2-7	NA	TRBV7-9	ASSLRQDSYGQY
TRBJ2-7	NA	TRBV12-3/TRBV12-4	ASSPVRDFEQY
TRBJ1-4	NA	TRBV25-1	ASSESGHPINEKLF
TRBJ2-7	once	TRBV7-8	ASSLTLAGGLYEQY
TRBJ2-3	NA	TRBV10-1	ASSRGSRTDTQY
TRBJ1-6	NA	TRBV28	ASRPRDRGLSPLH
TRBJ2-3	NA	TRBV25-1	ASSESLATDTQY
NA	NA	TRBV20-1	SVRPELNPASEQY
TRBJ2-1	NA	TRBV12-3/TRBV12-4	ASSFGLLAGAYNEQF
TRBJ2-5	NA	TRBV7-6	ASSSYSGSLQETQY
TRBJ2-7	NA	TRBV28	ASSLVRGQEQY
NA	few	TRBV7-2	ASSITSGRALNEQY
TRBJ1-2	NA	TRBV28	ASSSRGVYGYT
TRBJ2-7	NA	TRBV7-2	ASSLAQGVDEQY
TRBJ2-3	NA	TRBV6-1	ASMTGPSWMRDTQY
TRBJ2-5	NA	TRBV10-3	AISEGGASGLAQY
TRBJ2-7	few	TRBV5-1	ASSGLQGASYEQY
TRBJ2-1	once	TRBV20-1	SAQGLAGAGGQF
TRBJ1-2	NA	TRBV7-9	ASSLWEGKNYGYT
TRBJ2-3	NA	TRBV29-1	SVEEGMVGDTQY
TRBJ2-3	few	TRBV24-1	ATSMDGTDTQY
TRBJ1-5	NA	TRBV4-1	ASSQDPIQNQPQH
TRBJ2-5	few	TRBV5-1	ASHLVQETQY
TRBJ2-7	NA	TRBV4-3	ASSQEISLYEQY
TRBJ1-5	NA	TRBV7-2	ASSSQNFGTGSNQPQH
TRBJ2-3	NA	TRBV5-1	ASSPLGDILTDTQY
TRBJ2-7	few	TRBV24-1	ATSEGRGHEQY
TRBJ1-1	NA	TRBV7-9	ASSSPINPGAYTEAF
TRBJ2-2	few	TRBV24-1	AARDRADTGELF
TRBJ1-2	NA	TRBV28	ASSYRALYGYT
TRBJ1-2	NA	TRBV28	ASSLFRQGGSNYGYT
TRBJ1-3	once	TRBV7-2	ASSSARISSGNTIY
TRBJ1-4	NA	TRBV2	ASSFITEKLF
TRBJ2-7	few	TRBV2	ASMRGRASYEQY
TRBJ2-5	NA	TRBV6-2/TRBV6-3	ASSYPAETQY
TRBJ1-5	few	TRBV3-1	ASSPRQGGNQPQH
TRBJ2-1	NA	TRBV18	ASSRKRGPENDNEQF
TRBJ2-7	NA	TRBV7-6	ASSLVPFGYEQY
TRBJ2-4	NA	TRBV6-5	ASRDVTLGIQY